One sample yielded the 2 T cell receptor beta chains listed below, sequenced in a study of blood T cell repertoires in COVID-19. Assay: immunoSEQ multiplex PCR; the TCRdb copy retains only in-frame clones and omits some. The sample has 150,000 or so clones, less than 90% seen once; the top ten hold about 14%. Material: peripheral blood. Receptors originate from a man between 18 and 35 years old with active or convalescent COVID-19.

The V and J genes are TRBV27 and TRBJ2-7; the D gene is possibly TRBD2 (5 bases). This CDR3 region has 13 residues. The ends were cut back, 4 bases at V and 3 bases at J, with 10 bases in the middle. CDR1 and CDR2 from the germline V gene are MNHEY and SMNVEV (reference sequence). Written as DNA, the CDR3 is TGTGCCAGCAGTTGGTCGAGCGGCTACGAGCAGTACTTC. This translates into CASSWSSGYEQYF.

The chain carries TRBV28 and TRBJ2-5; 7 bases line up with TRBD2. CDR1 is MDHEN, CDR2 SYDVKM, per germline. The ends lost 2 bases at V and 5 bases at J; junction bases unmatched: 8. This CDR3 is 15 amino acids long. The CDR3 nucleotides are TGTGCCAGCAGTTTAGGAAGCGGGGTGGGCGAGACCCAGTACTTC. Its translation: CASSLGSGVGETQYF.